This T cell receptor beta chain emerged from a study of human T cells and chemical hapten exposure. This clonotype has at least ten counts. V was clipped by 3 bases and J by 0 bases, with 8 bases between them. Germline values: CDR1 MNHEY, CDR2 SVGAGI. The CDR3 has 14 amino acids. Described time point: healthy volunteer bleed at 6 weeks. Whole blood, unfractionated, served as the material for total RNA extraction. The library tagged each cDNA molecule with unique molecular identifiers. In TCRdb, the RACE reads were re-called with MiXCR into one record per CDR3 protein. The top ten hold around 1.6% of the sample, which has around 80,000 distinct CDR3 sequences, 8.6% seen once.

The rearrangement uses TRBV6-5 and TRBJ1-1; possible D gene TRBD1, 5 bases. Sequencing was done on a sample of whole blood. This clonotype was sampled from a male donor in good health. Some clones in this sample may be carry-over from other donors' samples. The CDR3 sequence: CASSYGAMNTEAFF. In DNA form, the CDR3 reads TGTGCCAGCAGTTATGGGGCAATGAACACTGAAGCTTTCTTT.